This passage covers 27 T cell receptor beta chains from one sample sequenced in a study of CD8+ T cells in alopecia areata. Sequencing used cDNA as its template, made by extracting RNA and reverse transcribing it. Clones were read by immunoSEQ multiplex PCR, and TCRdb kept only the in-frame ones, dropping some. This sample carries approximately 300,000 clones, nearly 60% of them seen once, and the ten largest clones take around 1.8%. The treatment denotes: oral pan-JAK inhibitor, 5-10 mg twice daily. The sequences come from CD4+ T cells sorted from blood, collected at week 24, from a patient treated with tofacitinib. The origin of the receptors is a human donor with alopecia areata.

In this sample, this clone turned up once. Other DNA sequences of this sample code for an identical CDR3. The chain combines TRBV2 with TRBJ1-5; 7 nucleotides align to TRBD1. The length of the CDR3 is 13 residues. The germline gives CDR1 SNHLY, CDR2 FYNNEI. The junction had 1 base not matched to a gene; V was cut back by 6 bases and J by 2 bases. The CDR3 bases are TGTGCCAGCAGAGACAGGGGCAATCAGCCCCAGCATTTT. It is translated as CASRDRGNQPQHF. Looking up the rest from reference TRBV2 and TRBJ1-5 gives the full variable domain: EPEVTQTPSHQVTQMGQEVILRCVPISNHLYFYWYRQILGQKVEFLVSFYNNEISEKSEIFDDQFSVERPDGSNFTLKIRSTKLEDSAMYFCASRDRGNQPQHFGDGTRLSIL.

This clone was counted a few times. The chain combines TRBV7-9 with TRBJ1-1, with D uncertain. The V and J ends lost 5 bases and 0 bases respectively, with 10 bases between them. The CDR3 is 14 amino acids. CDR1 SEHNR and CDR2 FQNEAQ come from the germline V gene (reference sequence). The CDR3 nucleotides read TGTGCCAGCAGCCTTCCAACCTTGAACACTGAAGCTTTCTTT. Amino acids: CASSLPTLNTEAFF.

This chain joins TRBV19 and TRBJ1-1; unclear D gene. The CDR3 is made up of 14 amino acids. Per the germline V gene, CDR1 is LNHDA and CDR2 is SQIVND (reference sequence). V lost 3 bases to trimming and J lost 0 bases, with 8 bases between them. The CDR3 nucleotides are TGTGCCAGTAGTATCGGTTACATGAACACTGAAGCTTTCTTT. Protein product: CASSIGYMNTEAFF.

The table lists this clone with a few counts. CDR3: CASSPALVSETQYF. In nucleotides, the CDR3 is TGTGCCAGCAGCCCGGCCCTGGTATCAGAGACCCAGTACTTC. This sequence joins TRBV11-2 and TRBJ2-5; unclear D gene. Deletions cut 5 bases from V and 4 bases from J, with 14 bases between. In germline, CDR1 is SGHAT, CDR2 FQNNGV. The CDR3 length is 14 residues. The whole variable domain, remainder taken from reference TRBV11-2 and TRBJ2-5, is EAGVAQSPRYKIIEKRQSVAFWCNPISGHATLYWYQQILGQGPKLLIQFQNNGVVDDSQLPKDRFSAERLKGVDSTLKIQPAKLEDSAVYLCASSPALVSETQYFGPGTRLLVL.

This rearrangement joins TRBV27 to TRBJ2-3; 13 bases align to TRBD2. This CDR3 comprises 16 residues. Germline CDR1 is MNHEY and CDR2 is SMNVEV (reference sequence). The J segment lost 8 bases and the V segment lost 4 bases, leaving 9 bases of the junction unmatched. The DNA for the CDR3 is TGTGCCAGCAGTTCCTCACTAGCGGGGGGGCGCGGTACGCAGTATTTT. As protein: CASSSSLAGGRGTQYF.

The chain employs TRBV29-1 and TRBJ1-1; 8 nucleotides align to TRBD1. The CDR3 has 14 amino acids. Germline V gives CDR1 SQVTM, CDR2 ANQGSEA. V was pared by 5 bases and J by 11 bases, with 16 bases of the junction left unmatched. CDR3 sequence reads: CSVTGQGLQGFAFF. The CDR3 DNA reads TGCAGCGTTACCGGACAGGGTTTACAGGGATTCGCTTTCTTT.

V and J are TRBV28 and TRBJ2-5, with D tentatively TRBD2 (6 bases). This CDR3 is 17 amino acids long. The V end was cut by 3 bases, the J end by 4 bases, with 21 bases between. Germline lookup yields CDR1 MDHEN and CDR2 SYDVKM. This chain's CDR3 is CASSFLSGSLTLETQYF. CDR3 nucleotides: TGTGCCAGCAGTTTCCTCAGCGGGTCCTTGACCCTAGAGACCCAGTACTTC.

The genes are TRBV4-2 and TRBJ2-1; D perhaps matches TRBD1 (6 bases). The CDR3 is made up of 14 amino acids. Trimming pared 1 base from V and 5 bases from J, leaving 9 bases between. Germline CDR1 is LGHNA and CDR2 is YNFKEQ. The CDR3 DNA follows: TGTGCCAGCAGCCAAGGACAGGCGGACAATGAGCAGTTCTTC. It encodes CASSQGQADNEQFF.

J is TRBJ1-3 and V is TRBV25-1; tentative D call: TRBD1 (5 bases). The CDR3 is made up of 14 amino acids. The germline CDR1 and CDR2 sequences are MGHDK and SYGVNS. V was trimmed by 3 bases and J by 4 bases, leaving 10 bases between them. The CDR3 loop is CASSEPGPGNTIYF. CDR3 coding DNA: TGTGCCAGCAGTGAGCCAGGGCCAGGAAACACCATATATTTT.

This clone was seen a single time. The rearrangement uses TRBV5-6 and TRBJ1-1; a possible D gene is TRBD1 (5 bases). Trimming cost V 2 bases and J 1 base, with 12 bases left between them. The CDR3 is 15 amino acids. Germline V gene lookup returns CDR1 SGHDT and CDR2 YYEEEE. The CDR3 spells CASSFLTGQNTEAFF. CDR3 bases: TGTGCCAGCAGCTTTCTTACAGGTCAGAACACTGAAGCTTTCTTT. Full variable domain (rest looked up from reference TRBV5-6 and TRBJ1-1): DAGVTQSPTHLIKTRGQQVTLRCSPKSGHDTVSWYQQALGQGPQFIFQYYEEEERQRGNFPDRFSGHQFPNYSSELNVNALLLGDSALYLCASSFLTGQNTEAFFGQGTRLTVV.

The chain uses TRBV7-9 and TRBJ2-3; 7 bases are a match to TRBD2. Trimming cost V 3 bases and J 6 bases; bases outside gene matches: 3. CDR1 is SEHNR, CDR2 FQNEAQ, per germline (reference sequence). CDR3 length equals 13 residues. The CDR3 is CASSFTSADTQYF. The CDR3 DNA reads TGTGCCAGCAGCTTCACTAGCGCCGATACGCAGTATTTT.

This rearrangement joins TRBV5-1 to TRBJ2-5; a weak D match, TRBD1 (6 bases). Germline CDR1 and CDR2: SGHRS and YFSETQ. This CDR3 contains 14 residues. V lost 5 bases and J lost 2, with 13 bases in between. This chain's CDR3 is CASRRTGSQETQYF. Here the CDR3 DNA reads TGCGCCAGCAGACGCACAGGGAGTCAAGAGACCCAGTACTTC.

The V and J genes are TRBV7-2 and TRBJ2-3, with a tentative D call TRBD2 (6 bases). V lost 0 bases, J lost 5 bases, and 12 bases lay in between. CDR3 size: 15 residues. CDR1 is SGHTA and CDR2 is FQGNSA in the germline V gene. Here the CDR3 reads CASSLASGRGDTQYF. The CDR3 DNA sequence: TGTGCCAGCAGCTTAGCGTCAGGGCGGGGAGATACGCAGTATTTT.

Here the CDR3 DNA reads TGCGCCAGCAGCCAGACTAGCGGGTTGAGGACAGATACGCAGTATTTT. The encoded protein is CASSQTSGLRTDTQYF. J is TRBJ2-3 and V is TRBV5-1, with 10 nucleotides matching TRBD2. This CDR3 spans 16 amino acids. Germline CDR1 and CDR2: SGHRS and YFSETQ. The V segment lost 4 bases and the J segment 3 bases; nucleotides outside the gene matches: 8.

This clone appeared once. This chain joins TRBV7-9 and TRBJ2-2; D not certain. The CDR3 covers 14 residues. Germline CDR1 and CDR2: SEHNR and FQNEAQ (reference sequence). The V gene lost 5 bases and the J gene lost 4 bases, with 11 bases spanning the gap. The CDR3 bases are TGTGCCAGCAGCCCCGTGGGTGGCACCGGGGAGCTGTTTTTT. This encodes CASSPVGGTGELFF.

V usage is TRBV30 and J usage is TRBJ2-2, with D unresolved. The CDR3 loop spans 13 amino acids. Per germline, CDR1 GTSNPN and CDR2 SVGIG (reference sequence). Trimming removed 4 bases at V and 5 bases at J, with 11 bases between. The CDR3 loop is CAWIKLVTGELFF. CDR3 coding DNA: TGTGCCTGGATCAAACTGGTGACCGGGGAGCTGTTTTTT. The full variable domain, in which reference TRBV30 and TRBJ2-2 provide the parts outside the CDR3, is SQTIHQWPATLVQPVGSPLSLECTVEGTSNPNLYWYRQAAGRGLQLLFYSVGIGQISSEVPQNLSASRPQDRQFILSSKKLLLSDSGFYLCAWIKLVTGELFFGEGSRLTVL.

This clone was detected only a few times. The genes are TRBV29-1 and TRBJ2-3; 8 bases map to TRBD2. The CDR3 runs to 14 residues. Germline values: CDR1 SQVTM, CDR2 ANQGSEA. The ends lost 8 bases at V and 8 bases at J; junction bases unmatched: 15. The CDR3 loop is CSLTRAGGYGTQYF. Written as DNA, the CDR3 is TGCAGCCTAACACGGGCGGGGGGTTACGGTACGCAGTATTTT.

The genes are TRBV5-4 and TRBJ2-5; D may be TRBD1 (6 bases). The CDR3 is 14 residues long. Trimming shortened V by 2 bases and J by 5 bases, and 13 bases separated the two germline ends. The germline V gene has CDR1 SGHNT and CDR2 YYREEE (reference sequence). CDR3 in amino acids: CASSFGQGRETQYF. CDR3 coding DNA: TGTGCCAGCAGCTTCGGGCAGGGGCGGGAGACCCAGTACTTC.

CDR3 in DNA: TGTGCCAGCAGCCACGGCCAGGAGCGGGGATTCTCCTACGAGCAGTACTTC. It codes for CASSHGQERGFSYEQYF. The gene calls are TRBV7-9 and TRBJ2-7, with 7 bases matching TRBD2. CDR1 and CDR2 (germline): SEHNR, FQNEAQ (reference sequence). The CDR3 spans 17 residues. V lost 5 bases to trimming and J lost 0 bases; unmatched junction nucleotides: 13.

The chain recombines TRBV2 with TRBJ1-5, with 7 bases matching TRBD1. Germline CDR1 SNHLY, CDR2 FYNNEI. There are 17 residues in the CDR3. V was clipped by 2 bases and J by 4 bases; unmatched bases: 11. The CDR3 loop is CASSEYAGQVVNQPQHF. In DNA form, the CDR3 reads TGTGCCAGCAGTGAATATGCAGGACAGGTAGTAAATCAGCCCCAGCATTTT.

This clone has more than one count but fewer than ten. The J gene is TRBJ1-5, the V gene TRBV29-1; D is undetermined. Trimming took off 4 bases at V and 0 bases at J, with 7 bases between the two ends. The CDR3 is 13 residues long. Per germline, CDR1 SQVTM and CDR2 ANQGSEA. The CDR3 sequence is CSVVENSNQPQHF. The CDR3 region has the DNA TGCAGCGTTGTGGAGAATAGCAATCAGCCCCAGCATTTT.

The chain is built from TRBV4-1 and TRBJ2-1, with D tentatively TRBD1 or TRBD2 (5 bases each). The germline gives CDR1 MGHRA, CDR2 YSYEKL. The CDR3 consists of 16 residues. V gave up 2 bases and J gave up 3 bases, with 14 bases separating them. CDR3 sequence reads: CASSQPQRGLYNEQFF. The CDR3 nucleotides read TGCGCCAGCAGCCAACCTCAACGGGGCCTCTACAATGAGCAGTTCTTC.

The genes are TRBV30 and TRBJ1-1, with 8 bases aligning to TRBD1. Germline CDR1 is GTSNPN and CDR2 is SVGIG (reference sequence). The V and J ends lost 3 bases and 1 base, in that order; junction bases with no gene match: 10. The CDR3 contains 16 residues. CDR3 bases: TGTGCCTGGAGGCAACTCAGGGGGCGGAGGAACACTGAAGCTTTCTTT. This encodes CAWRQLRGRRNTEAFF.

The V and J genes are TRBV30 and TRBJ1-6; no definite D call. Germline V lookup: CDR1 GTSNPN, CDR2 SVGIG (reference sequence). V was pared by 1 base and J by 11 bases, with 6 bases between. The CDR3 is made up of 11 amino acids. In nucleotides, the CDR3 is TGTGCCTGGAGTGAAGGACCACCCCTCCACTTT. Translated: CAWSEGPPLHF. The whole variable domain, filled in from reference TRBV30 and TRBJ1-6, reads SQTIHQWPATLVQPVGSPLSLECTVEGTSNPNLYWYRQAAGRGLQLLFYSVGIGQISSEVPQNLSASRPQDRQFILSSKKLLLSDSGFYLCAWSEGPPLHFGNGTRLTVT.

Only a few counts were recorded for this clone. The chain joins TRBV6-1 to TRBJ2-7; 9 bases line up with TRBD2. This CDR3 has 15 amino acids. The V and J ends lost 5 bases and 0 bases, in that order; junction bases with no gene match: 5. Germline V gene data show CDR1 as MNHNS and CDR2 as SASEGT. CDR3 nucleotides: TGTGCCAGCAGTAGCGGGGGGATTAGCTCCTACGAGCAGTACTTC. Protein sequence: CASSSGGISSYEQYF.

Here the CDR3 DNA reads TGTGCCATCGCCAAGGAGCGGTCAGATACGCAGTATTTT. This sequence encodes CAIAKERSDTQYF. The chain joins TRBV6-5 to TRBJ2-3, with TRBD2 as a possible D gene (5 bases). V gave up 10 bases and J gave up 4 bases, with 15 bases separating them. This CDR3 comprises 13 residues. Germline CDR1 and CDR2: MNHEY and SVGAGI.

V and J are TRBV7-9 and TRBJ2-2; D might be TRBD1 (6 bases). With 5 bases removed from V and 3 bases from J, the gap between germline ends came to 10 bases. The germline CDR1 and CDR2 sequences are SEHNR and FQNEAQ (reference sequence). The CDR3 is made up of 14 amino acids. CDR3 amino acids: CASSRTDDTGELFF. The CDR3 DNA follows: TGTGCCAGCAGCCGGACAGACGACACCGGGGAGCTGTTTTTT.